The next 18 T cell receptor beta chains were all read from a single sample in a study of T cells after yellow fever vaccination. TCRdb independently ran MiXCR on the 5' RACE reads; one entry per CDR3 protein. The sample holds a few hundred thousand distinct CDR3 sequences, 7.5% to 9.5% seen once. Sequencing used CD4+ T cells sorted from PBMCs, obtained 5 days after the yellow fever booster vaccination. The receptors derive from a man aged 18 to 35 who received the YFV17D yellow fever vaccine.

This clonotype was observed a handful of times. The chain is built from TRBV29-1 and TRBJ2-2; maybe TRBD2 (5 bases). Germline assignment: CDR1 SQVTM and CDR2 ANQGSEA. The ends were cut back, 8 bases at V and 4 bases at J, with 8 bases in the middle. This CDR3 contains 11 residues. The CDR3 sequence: CSCGSTGELFF. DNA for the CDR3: TGCAGCTGCGGGTCCACCGGGGAGCTGTTTTTT.

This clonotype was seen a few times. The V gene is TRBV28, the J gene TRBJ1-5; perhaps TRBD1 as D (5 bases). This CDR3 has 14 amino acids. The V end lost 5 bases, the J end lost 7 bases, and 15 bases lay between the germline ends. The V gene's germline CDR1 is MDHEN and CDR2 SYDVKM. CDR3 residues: CASSNGGSGQPQHF. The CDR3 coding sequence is TGTGCCAGCAGTAACGGGGGGTCTGGACAGCCCCAGCATTTT.

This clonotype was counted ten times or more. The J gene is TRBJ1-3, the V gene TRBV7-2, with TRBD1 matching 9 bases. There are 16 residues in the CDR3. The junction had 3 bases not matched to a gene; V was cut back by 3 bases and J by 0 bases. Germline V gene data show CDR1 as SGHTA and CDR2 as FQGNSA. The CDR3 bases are TGTGCCAGCAGCTTGATGACAGGGGGCTCTGGAAACACCATATATTTT. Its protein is CASSLMTGGSGNTIYF.

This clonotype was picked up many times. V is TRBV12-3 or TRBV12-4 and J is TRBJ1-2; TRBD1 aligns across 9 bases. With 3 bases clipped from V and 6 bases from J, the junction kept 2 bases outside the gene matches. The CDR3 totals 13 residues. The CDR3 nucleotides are TGTGCCAGCAGTTTGACAGGGGGACATGGCTACACCTTC. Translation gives CASSLTGGHGYTF.

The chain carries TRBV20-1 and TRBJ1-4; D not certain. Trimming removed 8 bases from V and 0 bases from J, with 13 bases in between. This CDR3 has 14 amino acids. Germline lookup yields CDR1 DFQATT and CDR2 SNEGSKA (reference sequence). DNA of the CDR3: TGCAGTACCTCTTCAACTGCAACTAATGAAAAACTGTTTTTT. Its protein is CSTSSTATNEKLFF.

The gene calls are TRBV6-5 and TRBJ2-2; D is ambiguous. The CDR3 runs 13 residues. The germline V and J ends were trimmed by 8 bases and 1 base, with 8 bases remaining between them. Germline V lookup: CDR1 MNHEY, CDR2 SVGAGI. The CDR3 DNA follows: TGTGCCAGCCGTTGGGGGAACACCGGGGAGCTGTTTTTT. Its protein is CASRWGNTGELFF.

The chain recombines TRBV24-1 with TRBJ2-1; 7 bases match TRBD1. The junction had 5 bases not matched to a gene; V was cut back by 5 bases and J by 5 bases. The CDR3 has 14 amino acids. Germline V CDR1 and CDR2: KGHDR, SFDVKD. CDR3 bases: TGTGCCACCAGTGTTAAGGACAGGCACAATGAGCAGTTCTTC. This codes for CATSVKDRHNEQFF.

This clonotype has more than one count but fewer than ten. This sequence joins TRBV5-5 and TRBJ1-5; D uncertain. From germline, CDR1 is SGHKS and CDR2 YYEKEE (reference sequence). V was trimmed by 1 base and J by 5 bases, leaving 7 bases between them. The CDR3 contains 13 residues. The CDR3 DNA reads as TGTGCCAGCAGCTTGATAACCGATCAGCCCCAGCATTTT. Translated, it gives CASSLITDQPQHF.

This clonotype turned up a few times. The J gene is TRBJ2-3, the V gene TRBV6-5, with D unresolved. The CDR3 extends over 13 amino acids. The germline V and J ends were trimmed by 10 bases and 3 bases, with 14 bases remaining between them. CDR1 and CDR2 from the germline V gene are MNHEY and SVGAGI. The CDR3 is CATLFPGTDTQYF. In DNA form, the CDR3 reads TGTGCCACCCTTTTTCCGGGTACAGATACGCAGTATTTT.

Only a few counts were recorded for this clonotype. Here the CDR3 reads CATTQGTPSTNEKLFF. In DNA form, the CDR3 reads TGTGCCACCACTCAGGGGACCCCTTCAACTAATGAAAAACTGTTTTTT. This chain joins TRBV15 and TRBJ1-4; maybe TRBD1 (6 bases). Per the germline V gene, CDR1 is LNHNV and CDR2 is YYDKDF (reference sequence). The CDR3 sequence is 16 residues long. The V end lost 7 bases, the J end lost 0 bases, and 15 bases lay between the germline ends.

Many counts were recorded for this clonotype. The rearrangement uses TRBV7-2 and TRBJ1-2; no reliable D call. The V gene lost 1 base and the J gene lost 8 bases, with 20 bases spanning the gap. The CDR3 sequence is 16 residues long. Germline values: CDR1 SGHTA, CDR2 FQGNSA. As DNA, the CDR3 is TGTGCCAGCAGCTTAGGTCTCAGTCCGTCTTCATGGGGCTACACCTTC. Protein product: CASSLGLSPSSWGYTF.

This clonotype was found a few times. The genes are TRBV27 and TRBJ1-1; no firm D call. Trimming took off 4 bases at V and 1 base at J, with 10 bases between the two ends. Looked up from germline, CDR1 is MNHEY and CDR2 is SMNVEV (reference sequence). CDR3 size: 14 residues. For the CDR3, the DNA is TGTGCCAGCAGTTCGACAAGAAAGAACACTGAAGCTTTCTTT. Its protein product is CASSSTRKNTEAFF.

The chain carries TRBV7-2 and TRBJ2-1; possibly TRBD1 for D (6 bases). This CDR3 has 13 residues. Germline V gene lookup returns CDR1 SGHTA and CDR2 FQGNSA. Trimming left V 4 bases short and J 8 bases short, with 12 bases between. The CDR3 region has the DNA TGTGCCAGCAGCTCGCTGACAGGCCATGAGCAGTTCTTC. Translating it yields CASSSLTGHEQFF.

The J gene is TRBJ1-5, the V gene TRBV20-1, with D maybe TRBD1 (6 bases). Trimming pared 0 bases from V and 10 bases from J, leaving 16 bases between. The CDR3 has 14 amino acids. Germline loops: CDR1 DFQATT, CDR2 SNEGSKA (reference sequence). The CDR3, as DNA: TGCAGTGCTAGAGATTTCTCGGGGGCGATTCCCCAGCATTTT. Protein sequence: CSARDFSGAIPQHF.

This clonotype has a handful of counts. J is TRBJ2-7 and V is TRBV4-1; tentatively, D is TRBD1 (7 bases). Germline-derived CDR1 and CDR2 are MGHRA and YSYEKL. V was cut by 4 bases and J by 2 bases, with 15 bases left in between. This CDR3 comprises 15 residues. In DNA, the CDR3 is TGCGCCAGCAGCCCGGCAGGGGGGAAAACCTACGAGCAGTACGTC. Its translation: CASSPAGGKTYEQYV.

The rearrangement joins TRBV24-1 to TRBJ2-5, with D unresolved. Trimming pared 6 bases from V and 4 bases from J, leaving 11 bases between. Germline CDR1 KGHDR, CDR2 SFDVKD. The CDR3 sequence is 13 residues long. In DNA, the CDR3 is TGTGCCACCAGTTCGGCAGGAAGAGAGACCCAGTACTTC. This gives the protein CATSSAGRETQYF.

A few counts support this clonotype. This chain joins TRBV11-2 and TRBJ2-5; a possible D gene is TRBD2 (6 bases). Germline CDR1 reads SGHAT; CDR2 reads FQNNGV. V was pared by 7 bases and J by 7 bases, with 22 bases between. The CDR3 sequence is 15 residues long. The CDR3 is CASTGGVYAQGTQYF. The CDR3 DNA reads TGTGCCAGCACCGGCGGGGTATATGCGCAGGGGACCCAGTACTTC.

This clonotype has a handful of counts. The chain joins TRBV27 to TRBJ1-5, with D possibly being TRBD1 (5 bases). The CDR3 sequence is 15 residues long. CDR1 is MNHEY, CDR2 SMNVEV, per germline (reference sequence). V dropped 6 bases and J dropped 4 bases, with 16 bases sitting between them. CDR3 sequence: CASSPGRGNNQPQHF. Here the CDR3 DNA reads TGTGCCAGCAGCCCTGGACGGGGGAATAATCAGCCCCAGCATTTT.